Following are 22 T cell receptor beta chains from one sample sequenced in a study of blood T cell repertoires in COVID-19. The method was immunoSEQ multiplex PCR; TCRdb's version includes in-frame clones alone and lacks a portion of them. The repertoire has roughly 130,000 clones, around 81% of them found once; the top ten carry roughly 9%. Material: peripheral blood. The receptors come from a man in his forties with active or convalescent COVID-19.

This clone was counted only a few times. The rearrangement links TRBV11-3 to TRBJ2-1, with a possible D match to TRBD1 (6 bases). V was trimmed by 5 bases and J by 5 bases, leaving 13 bases between them. The CDR3 extends over 14 amino acids. Germline lookup yields CDR1 SGHNT and CDR2 YENEEA. CDR3 amino acids: CASSPGTHNNEQFF. CDR3 coding DNA: TGTGCCAGCAGCCCCGGGACACACAACAATGAGCAGTTCTTC.

In its sample, this clone was seen once. This chain connects TRBV6-5 to TRBJ1-4; possible D gene TRBD1, 5 bases. The CDR3 extends over 11 amino acids. In germline, CDR1 is MNHEY, CDR2 SVGAGI. Trimming cost V 2 bases and J 15 bases, with 10 bases left between them. The CDR3 here is CASSYRGMMFF. Written as DNA, the CDR3 is TGTGCCAGCAGTTACCGGGGGATGATGTTTTTT.

J is TRBJ2-3 and V is TRBV7-3, with D perhaps TRBD2 (7 bases). Germline V gene lookup returns CDR1 SGHTA and CDR2 FQGTGA. The CDR3 runs to 16 residues. Trimming took off 8 bases at V and 3 bases at J, with 21 bases between the two ends. DNA for the CDR3: TGTGCCAGCGCCAAGGGGGGCCAGGGAGGGACAGATACGCAGTATTTT. This encodes CASAKGGQGGTDTQYF.

The gene calls are TRBV29-1 and TRBJ2-2; 8 positions match TRBD1. With V trimmed by 5 bases and J by 5 bases, 7 bases remained unmatched. CDR1 SQVTM and CDR2 ANQGSEA come from the germline V gene. This CDR3 spans 14 amino acids. CDR3 sequence reads: CSVNGQGDTGELFF. The CDR3 DNA follows: TGCAGCGTTAATGGACAGGGCGATACCGGGGAGCTGTTTTTT.

This clone was found a few times. The CDR3 protein is CASSPGDGSAGQPQHF. CDR3 sequence (DNA): TGTGCCAGCAGCCCCGGGGACGGCTCAGCGGGTCAGCCCCAGCATTTT. The V and J genes are TRBV7-9 and TRBJ1-5; possibly TRBD1 for D (5 bases). V was clipped by 5 bases and J by 6 bases, with 20 bases between them. The CDR3 covers 16 residues. Germline V lookup: CDR1 SEHNR, CDR2 FQNEAQ (reference sequence).

V is TRBV5-1 and J is TRBJ1-3; TRBD1 aligns across 9 bases. With 6 bases clipped from V and 2 bases from J, the junction kept 6 bases outside the gene matches. Germline CDR1 reads SGHRS; CDR2 reads YFSETQ. The CDR3 has 15 residues. CDR3 coding DNA: TGCGCCAGCACTTGGGACAGGGCAGCTGGAAACACCATATATTTT. Residues: CASTWDRAAGNTIYF.

V gene TRBV4-2 combines with J gene TRBJ1-6, with D maybe TRBD1 (5 bases). Trimming removed 1 base at V and 9 bases at J, with 16 bases between. The CDR3 contains 16 residues. Germline lookup yields CDR1 LGHNA and CDR2 YNFKEQ. CDR3 residues: CASSQVVRQGTSPLHF. The DNA for the CDR3 is TGTGCCAGCAGCCAAGTGGTCCGTCAGGGAACTTCACCCCTCCACTTT.

The chain employs TRBV3-1 (or the pseudogene TRBV3-2) and TRBJ2-2; D is perhaps TRBD2 (5 bases). The CDR3 has 17 amino acids. Trimming took off 4 bases at V and 4 bases at J, with 19 bases between the two ends. Looked up from germline, CDR1 is LGHDT and CDR2 is YNNKEL (reference sequence). The CDR3 is CASSRKALRVGTGELFF. In DNA form, the CDR3 reads TGTGCCAGCAGCCGGAAGGCCCTGCGGGTCGGCACCGGGGAGCTGTTTTTT.

The J gene is TRBJ1-5, the V gene TRBV20-1; a possible D gene is TRBD1 (6 bases). Germline V CDR1 and CDR2: DFQATT, SNEGSKA (reference sequence). V lost 3 bases and J 2 bases, leaving 14 bases between the germline ends. There are 15 residues in the CDR3. As DNA, the CDR3 is TGCAGTGCTAGTAACCAACCAGGGGGCAATCAGCCCCAGCATTTT. It codes for CSASNQPGGNQPQHF.

This rearrangement joins TRBV6-2 or TRBV6-3 to TRBJ2-7; D possibly corresponds to TRBD2 (6 bases). The germline V gene has CDR1 MNHEY and CDR2 SVGEGT. This CDR3 has 13 residues. Trimming took off 5 bases at V and 6 bases at J, with 14 bases between the two ends. The CDR3 region is CASSDRREGEQYF. The CDR3 coding sequence is TGTGCCAGCAGTGATCGGCGGGAAGGCGAGCAGTACTTC.

The gene calls are TRBV29-1 and TRBJ2-7; TRBD1 matches at 9 bases. J was trimmed by 4 bases and V by 6 bases; bases with no gene match: 10. Germline V gene lookup returns CDR1 SQVTM and CDR2 ANQGSEA. This CDR3 contains 14 residues. The CDR3 nucleotides are TGCAGCGTCGTAACCGGGACAGGGTTGTACGAGCAGTACTTC. Translated: CSVVTGTGLYEQYF.

This clone was observed a handful of times. V usage is TRBV19 and J usage is TRBJ1-2, with 8 bases aligning to TRBD1. Germline CDR1 is LNHDA and CDR2 is SQIVND (reference sequence). CDR3 size: 14 residues. J was trimmed by 8 bases and V by 6 bases; bases with no gene match: 11. The CDR3 protein is CASRMTGVLSGYTF. CDR3 DNA: TGTGCCAGTAGAATGACAGGGGTCCTCTCCGGCTACACCTTC.

The J gene is TRBJ1-3, the V gene TRBV3-1 (or the pseudogene TRBV3-2); D is undetermined. The V end lost 3 bases, the J end lost 7 bases, and 7 bases lay between the germline ends. CDR1 is LGHDT, CDR2 YNNKEL, per germline (reference sequence). The CDR3 is 12 residues long. CDR3 sequence: CASSQGSNTIYF. The CDR3 DNA reads TGTGCCAGCAGCCAGGGCAGTAACACCATATATTTT.

This chain joins TRBV10-3 and TRBJ2-5; 7 bases line up with TRBD1. The junction had 8 bases not matched to a gene; V was cut back by 6 bases and J by 4 bases. Germline CDR1 and CDR2: ENHRY and SYGVKD. This CDR3 spans 14 amino acids. The CDR3 nucleotides read TGTGCCATCAGCTCAAGACAGGGTGGAGAGACCCAGTACTTC. Amino acids: CAISSRQGGETQYF.

The rearrangement joins TRBV2 to TRBJ2-4; D possibly corresponds to TRBD1 (6 bases). The length of the CDR3 is 15 residues. The germline CDR1 and CDR2 sequences are SNHLY and FYNNEI. Trimming pared 1 base from V and 6 bases from J, leaving 13 bases between. DNA of the CDR3: TGTGCCAGCAGTGAAGAGGGGGTAAAGGGAAACATTCAGTACTTC. Residues: CASSEEGVKGNIQYF.

This clone was recorded at least ten times. The genes are TRBV2 and TRBJ2-1; D is perhaps TRBD2 (5 bases). V dropped 4 bases and J dropped 2 bases, with 12 bases sitting between them. Germline-derived CDR1 and CDR2 are SNHLY and FYNNEI. The CDR3 length is 15 residues. The CDR3 loop is CASSARGVPYNEQFF. The CDR3, as DNA: TGTGCCAGCAGTGCCCGGGGTGTTCCCTACAATGAGCAGTTCTTC.

J is TRBJ1-2 and V is TRBV27, with TRBD1 matching over 7 bases. Trimming took 3 bases from V and 4 from J; bases not matched to a gene: 5. CDR1 and CDR2 (germline): MNHEY, SMNVEV (reference sequence). The CDR3 length is 14 residues. The CDR3: CASSLGTAGYGYTF. Here the CDR3 DNA reads TGTGCCAGCAGTTTGGGGACAGCGGGCTATGGCTACACCTTC.

V is TRBV5-1 and J is TRBJ2-7; 8 bases fit TRBD2. The CDR3 totals 16 residues. The germline V gene has CDR1 SGHRS and CDR2 YFSETQ. J gave up 2 bases and V 4 bases, and 11 bases lay outside the gene matches. This chain's CDR3 is CASSPGYRGGTYEQYF. In DNA, the CDR3 is TGCGCCAGCAGCCCGGGGTACCGGGGGGGGACCTACGAGCAGTACTTC.

The chain's CDR3 is CASQGAGWQPQHF. CDR3 DNA sequence: TGTGCCAGCCAGGGGGCCGGGTGGCAGCCCCAGCATTTT. This chain connects TRBV2 to TRBJ1-5; 8 bases line up with TRBD1. In germline, CDR1 is SNHLY, CDR2 FYNNEI. Trimming at V came to 8 bases and at J to 7 bases, leaving 7 bases not matched to a gene. The CDR3 is made up of 13 amino acids. Full variable domain (missing parts from reference TRBV2 and TRBJ1-5): EPEVTQTPSHQVTQMGQEVILRCVPISNHLYFYWYRQILGQKVEFLVSFYNNEISEKSEIFDDQFSVERPDGSNFTLKIRSTKLEDSAMYFCASQGAGWQPQHFGDGTRLSIL.

This chain links TRBV7-9 with TRBJ2-5, with 7 bases matching TRBD1. The CDR3 sequence is 19 residues long. Trimming cost V 3 bases and J 1 base; bases outside gene matches: 17. Germline V lookup: CDR1 SEHNR, CDR2 FQNEAQ (reference sequence). The CDR3 loop is CASSFGTVANQRSQETQYF. CDR3 in DNA: TGTGCCAGCAGCTTCGGGACAGTAGCAAACCAGCGATCCCAAGAGACCCAGTACTTC.

This rearrangement joins TRBV12-3 or TRBV12-4 to TRBJ1-6; D remains unclear. This CDR3 spans 12 amino acids. With 4 bases removed from V and 10 bases from J, the gap between germline ends came to 8 bases. The CDR3 DNA sequence: TGTGCCAGCAGTTACCCGGGGTCACCCCTCCACTTT. Protein product: CASSYPGSPLHF.

This sequence joins TRBV19 and TRBJ2-6; 7 nucleotides agree with TRBD1. CDR3 length: 20 amino acids. The ends lost 6 bases at V and 0 bases at J; junction bases unmatched: 17. Germline V lookup: CDR1 LNHDA, CDR2 SQIVND (reference sequence). In nucleotides, the CDR3 is TGTGCCAGTAGCTATGCCCTCCCGGGACAGAGTTTCTCTGGGGCCAACGTCCTGACTTTC. Translation gives CASSYALPGQSFSGANVLTF.